Listed below are T cell receptor beta chains from one sample, sequenced in a study of T cells expressing NK-cell markers. Reanalyzing the 5' RACE reads, TCRdb keeps one entry per CDR3 protein, without DNA. The repertoire table contains approximately 380,000 distinct CDR3 sequences. Sequencing was performed on blood T cells: a sorted CD56 or NKG2C T cell subset, CD4+ or CD8+ T cells, or bulk PBMC T cells (not recorded which). Receptors originate from a man between 18 and 69 years old in good health. Each CDR3 is given with its conserved first and last residue.

J gene,V gene,CDR3 protein
TRBJ1-2,TRBV28,CASSSSGQGNYGYTF
TRBJ2-7,TRBV19,CASSMKAGVLYEQYF
TRBJ2-7,TRBV2,CASSPSRDRGRPGYF
TRBJ1-5,TRBV27,CASADRVNNQPQHF
TRBJ2-5,TRBV2,CASSDERGAPETQYF
TRBJ2-7,TRBV3-1,CASSPSGTGSSYEQYF
TRBJ2-2,TRBV2,CASSWDSEEQTGELFF
TRBJ1-1,TRBV5-1,CASSSNGQGLLMNTEAFF
TRBJ2-1,TRBV27,CASSSGLAGISSYNEQFF
TRBJ2-2,TRBV9,CASSVVFGNTGELFF
TRBJ1-5,TRBV18,CASSPPGGRGNQPQHF
TRBJ2-2,TRBV6-5,CASSLAGGAVGELFF
TRBJ1-3,TRBV5-1,CASSLEGQSSGNTIYF
TRBJ2-1,TRBV15,CATSPTGAAYSYNEQFF
TRBJ2-7,TRBV6-1,CASSDRTYEQYF
TRBJ2-3,TRBV2,CASSFYRGDTQYF
TRBJ2-2,TRBV12-3/TRBV12-4,CASSLVGANTGELFF
TRBJ1-2,TRBV11-2,CASSLDHRTSGYTF